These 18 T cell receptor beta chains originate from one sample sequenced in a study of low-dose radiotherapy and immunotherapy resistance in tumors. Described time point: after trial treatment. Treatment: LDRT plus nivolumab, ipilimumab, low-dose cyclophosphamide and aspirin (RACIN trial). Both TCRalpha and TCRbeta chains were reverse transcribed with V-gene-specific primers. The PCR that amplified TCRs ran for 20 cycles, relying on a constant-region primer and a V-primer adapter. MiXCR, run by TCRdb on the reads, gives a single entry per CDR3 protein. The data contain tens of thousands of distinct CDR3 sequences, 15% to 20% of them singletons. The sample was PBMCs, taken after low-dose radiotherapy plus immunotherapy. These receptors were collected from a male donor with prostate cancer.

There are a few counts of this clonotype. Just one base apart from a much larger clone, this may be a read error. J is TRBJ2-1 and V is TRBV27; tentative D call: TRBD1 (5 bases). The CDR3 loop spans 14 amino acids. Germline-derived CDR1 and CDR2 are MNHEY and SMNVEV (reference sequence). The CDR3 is CARSLAGSYNEQFF. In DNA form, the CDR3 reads TGTGCCCGCAGTTTAGCAGGGTCCTACAATGAGCAGTTCTTC.

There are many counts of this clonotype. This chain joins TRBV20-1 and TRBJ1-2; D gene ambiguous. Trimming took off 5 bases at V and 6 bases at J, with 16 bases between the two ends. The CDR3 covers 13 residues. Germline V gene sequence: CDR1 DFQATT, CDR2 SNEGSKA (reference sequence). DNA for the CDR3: TGCAGTGCTCGCGTGCCCATGAGGGATGGCTACACCTTC. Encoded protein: CSARVPMRDGYTF.

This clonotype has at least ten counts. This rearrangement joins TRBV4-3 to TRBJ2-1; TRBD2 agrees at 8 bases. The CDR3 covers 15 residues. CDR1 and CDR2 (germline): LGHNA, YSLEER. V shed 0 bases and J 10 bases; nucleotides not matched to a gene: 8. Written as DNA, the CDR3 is TGCGCCAGCAGCCAAGAGTCTAGCGGGTTTTTCGAGCAGTTCTTC. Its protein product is CASSQESSGFFEQFF.

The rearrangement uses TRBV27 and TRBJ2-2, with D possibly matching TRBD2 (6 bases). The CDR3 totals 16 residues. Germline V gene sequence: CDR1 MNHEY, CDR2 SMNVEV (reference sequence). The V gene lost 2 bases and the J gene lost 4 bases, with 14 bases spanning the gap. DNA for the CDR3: TGTGCCAGCAGTTTAGTCCCAGGGAGGAGCACCGGGGAGCTGTTTTTT. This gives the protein CASSLVPGRSTGELFF.

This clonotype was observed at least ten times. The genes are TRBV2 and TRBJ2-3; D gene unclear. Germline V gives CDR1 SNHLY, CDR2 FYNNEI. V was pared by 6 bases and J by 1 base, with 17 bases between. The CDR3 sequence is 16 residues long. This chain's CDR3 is CASRWGSVSGTDTQYF. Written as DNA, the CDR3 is TGTGCCAGCAGATGGGGTTCCGTGTCGGGCACAGATACGCAGTATTTT.

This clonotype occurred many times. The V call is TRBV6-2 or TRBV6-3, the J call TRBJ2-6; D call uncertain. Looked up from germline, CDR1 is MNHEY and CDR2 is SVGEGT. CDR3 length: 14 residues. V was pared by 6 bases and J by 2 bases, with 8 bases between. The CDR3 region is CASRTEAGANVLTF. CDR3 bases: TGTGCCAGCAGAACAGAGGCTGGGGCCAACGTCCTGACTTTC.

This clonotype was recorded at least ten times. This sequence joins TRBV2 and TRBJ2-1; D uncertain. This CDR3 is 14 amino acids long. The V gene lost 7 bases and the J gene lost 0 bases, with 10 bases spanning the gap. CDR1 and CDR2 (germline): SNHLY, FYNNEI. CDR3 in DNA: TGTGCCAGCAAGGGCCGCACCTCCTACAATGAGCAGTTCTTC. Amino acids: CASKGRTSYNEQFF.

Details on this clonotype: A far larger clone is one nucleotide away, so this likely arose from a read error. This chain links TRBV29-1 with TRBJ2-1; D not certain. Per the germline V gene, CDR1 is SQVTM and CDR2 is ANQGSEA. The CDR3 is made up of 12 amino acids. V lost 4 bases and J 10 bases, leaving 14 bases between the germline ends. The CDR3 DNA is TGCAGCGTTGGGGTTAACTACTACGAGCAGTTCTTC. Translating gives CSVGVNYYEQFF.

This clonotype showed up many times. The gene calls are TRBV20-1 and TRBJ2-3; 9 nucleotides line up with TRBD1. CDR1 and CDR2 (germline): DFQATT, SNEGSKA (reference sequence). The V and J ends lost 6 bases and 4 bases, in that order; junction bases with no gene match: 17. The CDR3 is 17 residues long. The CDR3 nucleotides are TGCAGTGCCGAGGGACAGGGTAGGGAGAGAATTCCAGATACGCAGTATTTT. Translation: CSAEGQGRERIPDTQYF.

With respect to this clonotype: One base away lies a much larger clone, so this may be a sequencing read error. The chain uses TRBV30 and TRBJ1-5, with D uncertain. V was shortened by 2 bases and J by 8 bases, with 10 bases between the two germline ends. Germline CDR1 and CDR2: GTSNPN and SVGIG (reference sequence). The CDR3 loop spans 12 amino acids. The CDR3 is CAWSSGGKPQHF. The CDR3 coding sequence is TGTGCCTGGAGTTCGGGTGGGAAGCCCCAGCATTTT.

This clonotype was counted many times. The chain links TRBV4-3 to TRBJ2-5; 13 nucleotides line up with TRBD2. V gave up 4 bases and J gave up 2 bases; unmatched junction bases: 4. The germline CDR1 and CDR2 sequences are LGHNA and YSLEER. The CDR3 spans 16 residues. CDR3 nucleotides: TGCGCCAGCAGCCCGCAACTAGCGGGAGGGCAAGAGACCCAGTACTTC. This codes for CASSPQLAGGQETQYF.

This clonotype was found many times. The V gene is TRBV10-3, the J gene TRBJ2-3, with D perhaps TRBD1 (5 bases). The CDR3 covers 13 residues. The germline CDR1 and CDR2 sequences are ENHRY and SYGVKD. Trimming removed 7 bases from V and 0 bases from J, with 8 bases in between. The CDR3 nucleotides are TGTGCCATCAATAAGGGGAGCACAGATACGCAGTATTTT. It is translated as CAINKGSTDTQYF.

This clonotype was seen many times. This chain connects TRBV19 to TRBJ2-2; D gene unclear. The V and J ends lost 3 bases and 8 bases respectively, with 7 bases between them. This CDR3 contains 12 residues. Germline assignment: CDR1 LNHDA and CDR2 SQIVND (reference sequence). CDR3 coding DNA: TGTGCCAGTAGTATCCCTCCGGGGGAGCTGTTTTTT. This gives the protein CASSIPPGELFF. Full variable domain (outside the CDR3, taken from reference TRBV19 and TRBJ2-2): DGGITQSPKYLFRKEGQNVTLSCEQNLNHDAMYWYRQDPGQGLRLIYYSQIVNDFQKGDIAEGYSVSREKKESFPLTVTSAQKNPTAFYLCASSIPPGELFFGEGSRLTVL.

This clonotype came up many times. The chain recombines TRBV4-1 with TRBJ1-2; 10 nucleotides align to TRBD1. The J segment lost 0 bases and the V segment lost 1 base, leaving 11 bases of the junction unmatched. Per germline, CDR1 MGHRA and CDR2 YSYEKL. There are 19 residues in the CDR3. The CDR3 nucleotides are TGCGCCAGCAGCCAAGTTTCGACAGGGGGCCCTCGAGCTAACTATGGCTACACCTTC. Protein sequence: CASSQVSTGGPRANYGYTF.

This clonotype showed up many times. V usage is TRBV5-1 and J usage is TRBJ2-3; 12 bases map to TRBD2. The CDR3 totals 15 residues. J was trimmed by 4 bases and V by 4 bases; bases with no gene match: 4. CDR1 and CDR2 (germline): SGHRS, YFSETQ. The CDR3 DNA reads TGCGCCAGCAGCACTAGCGGGAGGTTTTCAGATACGCAGTATTTT. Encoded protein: CASSTSGRFSDTQYF.

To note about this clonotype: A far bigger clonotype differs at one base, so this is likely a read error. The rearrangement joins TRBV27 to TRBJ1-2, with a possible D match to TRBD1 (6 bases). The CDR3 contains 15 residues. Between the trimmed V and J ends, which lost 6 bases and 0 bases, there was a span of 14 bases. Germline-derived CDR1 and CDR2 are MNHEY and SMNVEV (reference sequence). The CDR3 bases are TGTGCCAGCAGCCCCCGGGGGGCCCCTAACTATGGCTACACCTTC. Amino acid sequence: CASSPRGAPNYGYTF.

The CDR3: CASSFHHEQFF. As DNA, the CDR3 is TGTGCCAGCAGTTTTCACCATGAGCAGTTCTTC. The V and J genes are TRBV12-3 or TRBV12-4 and TRBJ2-1; D is uncertain. The CDR3 extends over 11 amino acids. The V end was cut by 3 bases, the J end by 8 bases, with 5 bases between.

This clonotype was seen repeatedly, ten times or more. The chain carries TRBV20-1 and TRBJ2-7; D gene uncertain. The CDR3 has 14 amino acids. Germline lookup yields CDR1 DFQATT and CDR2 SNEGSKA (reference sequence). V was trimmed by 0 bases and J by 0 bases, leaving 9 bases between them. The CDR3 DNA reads TGCAGTGCTAGAGATAGGGCAAGCTCCTACGAGCAGTACTTC. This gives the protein CSARDRASSYEQYF.